The 19 T cell receptor beta chains presented below share a single source sample, sequenced in a study of blood T cell repertoires in COVID-19. Measured with immunoSEQ multiplex PCR; TCRdb has only the in-frame clones, and not every one. The sample holds over 100,000 clones, 85% seen once. The source material was peripheral blood. Receptors originate from a man aged 80 or over with acute or convalescent COVID-19.

The chain recombines TRBV5-1 with TRBJ1-1; D call uncertain. Germline V gene lookup returns CDR1 SGHRS and CDR2 YFSETQ. This CDR3 is built from 14 residues. Trimming took 4 bases from V and 4 from J, leaving 14 bases between them. The CDR3 DNA follows: TGCGCCAGCAGCGATAGTGGTGGCGGCACTGAAGCTTTCTTT. Its protein product is CASSDSGGGTEAFF.

The chain employs TRBV19 and TRBJ1-4; unclear D gene. Trimming cost V 1 base and J 5 bases, with 11 bases left between them. This CDR3 contains 15 residues. Germline CDR1 reads LNHDA; CDR2 reads SQIVND (reference sequence). The CDR3 is CASSIAAGENEKLFF. CDR3 in DNA: TGTGCCAGTAGTATAGCGGCCGGAGAGAATGAAAAACTGTTTTTT.

The genes are TRBV12-1 and TRBJ2-1; TRBD2, the table's D call, was not compared with the DNA. TRBV12-1 is termed a pseudogene. This CDR3 region has 11 residues. CDR3 DNA sequence: TGTGCCAGCTTTACCCTAGATGAGCAGTTCTTC. Its protein is CASFTLDEQFF.

This clone showed up just once. The rearrangement uses TRBV7-2 and TRBJ2-3, with TRBD2 matching 8 bases. V was clipped by 4 bases and J by 6 bases; unmatched bases: 18. In germline, CDR1 is SGHTA, CDR2 FQGNSA. The CDR3 has 18 residues. The CDR3 loop reads CASSSLTAGTREADTQYF. CDR3 sequence (DNA): TGTGCCAGCAGCTCACTTACTGCAGGGACTAGGGAGGCCGATACGCAGTATTTT.

This clone was seen repeatedly, ten times or more. The genes are TRBV4-2 and TRBJ1-1; no clear D gene. The CDR3 loop spans 13 amino acids. Trimming left V 1 base short and J 6 bases short, with 9 bases between. CDR1 and CDR2 (germline): LGHNA, YNFKEQ. CDR3 DNA sequence: TGTGCCAGCAGCCAAGGGGAGACGGCTGAAGCTTTCTTT. Protein product: CASSQGETAEAFF.

The chain uses TRBV6-5 and TRBJ1-6, with D perhaps TRBD1 (5 bases). The CDR3 is made up of 15 amino acids. Trimming cost V 6 bases and J 4 bases, with 13 bases left between them. Per germline, CDR1 MNHEY and CDR2 SVGAGI. CDR3 bases: TGTGCCAGCAGGGGGGTGGAGGGTTATAATTCACCCCTCCACTTT. This translates into CASRGVEGYNSPLHF.

The V and J genes are TRBV13 and TRBJ1-1; D might be TRBD1 (5 bases). Germline loops: CDR1 PRHDT, CDR2 FYEKMQ (reference sequence). Trimming removed 11 bases from V and 6 bases from J, with 19 bases in between. This CDR3 has 13 amino acids. The CDR3 DNA is TGTGCCTCCCGTCAGGGCCCCCGGGCTGAAGCTTTCTTT. Protein product: CASRQGPRAEAFF.

The chain employs TRBV28 and TRBJ1-3; D perhaps matches TRBD1 (6 bases). CDR1 and CDR2 from the germline V gene are MDHEN and SYDVKM. The V end lost 5 bases, the J end lost 8 bases, and 16 bases lay between the germline ends. The CDR3 loop spans 14 amino acids. The CDR3 loop reads CASSPGTPADTIYF. The CDR3 DNA sequence: TGTGCCAGCAGTCCAGGGACACCCGCGGACACCATATATTTT.

The chain joins TRBV18 to TRBJ1-2; D call uncertain. The CDR3 runs to 15 residues. Between the trimmed V and J ends, which lost 2 bases and 3 bases, there was a span of 13 bases. Germline V gene data show CDR1 as KGHSH and CDR2 as LQKENI. The CDR3 region is CASSPSRLFHYGYTF. For the CDR3, the DNA is TGTGCCAGCTCACCATCTCGACTCTTTCACTATGGCTACACCTTC.

The rearrangement joins TRBV7-3 to TRBJ1-2, with 9 bases that match TRBD1. The CDR3 is 14 residues long. Germline lookup yields CDR1 SGHTA and CDR2 FQGTGA. The trim removed 4 bases at V and 5 bases at J, leaving 5 bases unmatched. The CDR3 loop reads CASSSTDRGYGYTF. The CDR3 DNA follows: TGTGCCAGCAGCTCGACGGACAGGGGTTATGGCTACACCTTC.

The chain employs TRBV3-1 (or the pseudogene TRBV3-2) and TRBJ1-1; TRBD1 aligns across 7 bases. The CDR3 runs 12 residues. Per the germline V gene, CDR1 is LGHDT and CDR2 is YNNKEL (reference sequence). V shed 3 bases and J 8 bases; nucleotides not matched to a gene: 3. This CDR3 reads CASSHLDREAFF. The CDR3 DNA is TGTGCCAGCAGCCATTTGGACAGGGAAGCTTTCTTT.

The chain combines TRBV29-1 with TRBJ2-5; 8 bases are a match to TRBD2. In germline, CDR1 is SQVTM, CDR2 ANQGSEA. The ends lost 6 bases at V and 5 bases at J; junction bases unmatched: 5. CDR3 length equals 12 residues. CDR3 in DNA: TGCAGCGTAGGCGGGAGGACCGAGACCCAGTACTTC. Translated, it gives CSVGGRTETQYF.

The rearrangement joins TRBV10-3 to TRBJ1-2; D gene uncertain. V dropped 1 base and J dropped 0 bases, with 9 bases sitting between them. CDR1 is ENHRY, CDR2 SYGVKD, per germline. The CDR3 runs 15 residues. Here the CDR3 reads CAISEFPGTNYGYTF. The DNA for the CDR3 is TGTGCCATCAGTGAGTTTCCGGGGACTAACTATGGCTACACCTTC.

The V gene is TRBV15, the J gene TRBJ2-4, with D unclear. The CDR3 loop spans 16 amino acids. The V end lost 0 bases, the J end lost 0 bases, and 9 bases lay between the germline ends. CDR1 is LNHNV, CDR2 YYDKDF, per germline (reference sequence). CDR3: CATSRESQLAKNIQYF. The DNA of the CDR3 is TGTGCCACCAGCAGAGAGTCACAGCTAGCCAAAAACATTCAGTACTTC.

The CDR3 coding sequence is TGTGCCAGCAGTCCCGGACTAGCGGGAGGACCGGGTGGCGGGGAGCTGTTTTTT. Amino acids: CASSPGLAGGPGGGELFF. The chain uses TRBV5-4 and TRBJ2-2; 14 bases are a match to TRBD2. This CDR3 spans 18 amino acids. Germline loops: CDR1 SGHNT, CDR2 YYREEE (reference sequence). Trimming removed 5 bases from V and 7 bases from J; junction bases left unmatched: 13.

The J gene is TRBJ2-7, the V gene TRBV21-1; TRBD1, the D gene given by the table, was not confirmed from the DNA. TRBV21-1 is designated a pseudogene. This CDR3 spans 15 amino acids. CDR3 residues: CASPPDRGSAYEQYF. CDR3 sequence (DNA): TGTGCCAGCCCCCCGGACAGGGGAAGCGCCTACGAGCAGTACTTC.

The chain joins TRBV27 to TRBJ1-3; D unclear. The V end was cut by 3 bases, the J end by 0 bases, with 9 bases between. This CDR3 comprises 15 residues. The germline gives CDR1 MNHEY, CDR2 SMNVEV (reference sequence). The CDR3, as DNA: TGTGCCAGCAGTTTGAACGCGAACTCTGGAAACACCATATATTTT. Protein: CASSLNANSGNTIYF.

The V and J genes are TRBV6-1 and TRBJ2-2; D is perhaps TRBD2 (5 bases). This CDR3 is built from 16 residues. V lost 1 base, J lost 6 bases, and 15 bases lay in between. Per the germline V gene, CDR1 is MNHNS and CDR2 is SASEGT. This CDR3 is CASSEVRGGDPGELFF. The CDR3 DNA sequence: TGTGCCAGCAGTGAAGTTCGGGGTGGGGATCCCGGGGAGCTGTTTTTT.

The chain is built from TRBV7-3 and TRBJ2-3, with TRBD2 matching 10 bases. Germline CDR1 reads SGHTA; CDR2 reads FQGTGA. The V gene end was trimmed by 2 bases and the J gene end by 5 bases; junction bases not matched to a gene: 10. The CDR3 extends over 17 amino acids. CDR3 sequence (DNA): TGTGCCAGCAGCTTACAGGCAGCGGGGGGGCCCGGAGATACGCAGTATTTT. Protein: CASSLQAAGGPGDTQYF.